This TCR beta chain stems from a study of blood T cells in healthy people across ages. Study-level points and caveats: TCR beta diversity, measured per million T cells, fell in a roughly linear way with age. Estimates based on one million T cells were treated as lower bounds.

This clonotype has a handful of counts. The antigen is not known. A second PCR of roughly 7 to 11 cycles used a sample-barcoded 5' primer and a J-beta primer mix. Every molecule of cDNA carried a tag from a template-switch adaptor with 12 random nucleotides. One entry per CDR3 protein, called by TCRdb with MiXCR from the 5' RACE reads. The sample carries 1.2 million to 1.5 million distinct CDR3 sequences, about 40% recorded once. The CDR3 is 13 residues long. Looked up from germline, CDR1 is SGHAT and CDR2 is FQNNGV. V was clipped by 0 bases and J by 7 bases, with 7 bases between them. The sample was blood. This clonotype was sampled from a woman under 30 in good health. V is TRBV11-2 and J is TRBJ2-1, with D unclear. CDR3 bases: TGTGCCAGCAGCTTAGATCTATGGAATGAGCAGTTCTTC. It codes for CASSLDLWNEQFF.